The 8 T cell receptor beta chains in this list originate from one sample, sequenced in a study of technical replicates of blood from a few donors. TCRdb keeps only in-frame clones here, not all; method: immunoSEQ multiplex PCR. The table lists about 73,000 clones, more than 90% of them singletons, with about 4.5% in the top ten. Sequencing was performed on PBMCs. These receptor sequences come from a human donor in good health. Some clones in this sample may be carry-over from other donors' samples.

The gene calls are TRBV5-1 and TRBJ2-1, with 8 positions matching TRBD2. The V gene end was trimmed by 4 bases and the J gene end by 4 bases; junction bases not matched to a gene: 4. Germline-derived CDR1 and CDR2 are SGHRS and YFSETQ. This CDR3 is built from 14 residues. In DNA, the CDR3 is TGCGCCAGCAGCGTCAGCGGGGGTTACAATGAGCAGTTCTTC. Its protein product is CASSVSGGYNEQFF.

The rearrangement uses TRBV4-3 and TRBJ2-7, with TRBD2 matching 13 bases. Per the germline V gene, CDR1 is LGHNA and CDR2 is YSLEER. Unmatched junction bases numbered 1, after V lost 3 bases and J lost 2 bases. The CDR3 totals 15 residues. CDR3 sequence (DNA): TGCGCCAGCAGCCAGGGGACTAGCGGGGCCTACGAGCAGTACTTC. Protein product: CASSQGTSGAYEQYF.

The chain has TRBV19 and TRBJ2-7, with TRBD2 matching 11 bases. CDR1 and CDR2 from the germline V gene are LNHDA and SQIVND (reference sequence). J gave up 3 bases and V 3 bases, and 4 bases lay outside the gene matches. The CDR3 is 15 residues long. This chain's CDR3 is CASSIRLAGNYEQYF. CDR3 in DNA: TGTGCCAGTAGTATCAGACTAGCGGGAAACTACGAGCAGTACTTC.

The sample holds one count of this clone. J is TRBJ2-1 and V is TRBV4-2; 13 bases map to TRBD2. Losses at the gene ends were 3 bases for V and 0 bases for J; bases not matched to a gene: 8. Germline V CDR1 and CDR2: LGHNA, YNFKEQ. This CDR3 contains 19 residues. CDR3 sequence reads: CASSQPGLAGESSYNEQFF. CDR3 DNA sequence: TGTGCCAGCAGCCAGCCCGGACTAGCGGGGGAAAGCTCCTACAATGAGCAGTTCTTC.

The rearrangement links TRBV7-9 to TRBJ1-5; D is unresolved. V lost 1 base, J lost 0 bases, and 4 bases lay in between. The CDR3 has 14 amino acids. In germline, CDR1 is SEHNR, CDR2 FQNEAQ (reference sequence). CDR3: CASSLDSSNQPQHF. The CDR3 coding sequence is TGTGCCAGCAGCTTAGACAGTAGCAATCAGCCCCAGCATTTT.

V and J are TRBV19 and TRBJ2-3; 8 bases fit TRBD1. This CDR3 contains 15 residues. V lost 5 bases and J lost 4; bases outside the gene matches: 8. Germline CDR1 and CDR2: LNHDA and SQIVND (reference sequence). This CDR3 is CASSSGQGGADTQYF. DNA of the CDR3: TGTGCCAGTAGTTCCGGACAGGGTGGAGCAGATACGCAGTATTTT.

This rearrangement joins TRBV7-3 to TRBJ1-1; tentative D call: TRBD1 (5 bases). The CDR3 runs 13 residues. CDR1 is SGHTA and CDR2 is FQGTGA in the germline V gene. The V end was cut by 5 bases, the J end by 1 base, with 8 bases between. The CDR3 DNA reads TGTGCCAGCAGCCTCGACAGGAACACTGAAGCTTTCTTT. Encoded protein: CASSLDRNTEAFF. Full variable domain (rest looked up from reference TRBV7-3 and TRBJ1-1): GAGVSQTPSNKVTEKGKYVELRCDPISGHTALYWYRQSLGQGPEFLIYFQGTGAADDSGLPNDRFFAVRPEGSVSTLKIQRTERGDSAVYLCASSLDRNTEAFFGQGTRLTVV.

The rearrangement joins TRBV4-3 to TRBJ1-2; 7 positions match TRBD1. Germline CDR1 is LGHNA and CDR2 is YSLEER. The length of the CDR3 is 14 residues. J was trimmed by 4 bases and V by 5 bases; bases with no gene match: 7. The CDR3 spells CASSTDRALYGYTF. CDR3 in DNA: TGCGCCAGCAGCACCGACAGGGCACTCTATGGCTACACCTTC.